This is a list of T cell receptor beta chains from one sample in a study of shared clonotypes between healthy human individuals. Repertoires were generated with immunoSEQ multiplex PCR, while TCRdb's copy carries only in-frame clones and drops some. The sample yields about 1 million clones, around 78% seen once. Material for sequencing was memory CD4+ T cells from PBMCs. These receptors originate from a young man in good health. Some clones in this sample may be carry-over from other donors' samples. Both conserved end residues are part of each CDR3. A D gene is named only where the DNA matches it firmly. Clone sizes are given selectively: once, few, many, or a class where the clone is expanded.

V,D,size,J,length,CDR3,DNA
TRBV4-2,NA,few,TRBJ1-4,16,CASSQDWGSTNEKLFF,TGTGCCAGCAGCCAAGATTGGGGTTCAACTAATGAAAAACTGTTTTTT
TRBV7-9,NA,NA,TRBJ2-5,13,CASSFRNKETQYF,TGTGCCAGCAGCTTTAGAAATAAAGAGACCCAGTACTTC
TRBV15,NA,NA,TRBJ1-1,12,CATSGRDTEAFF,TGTGCCACCAGCGGAAGGGACACTGAAGCTTTCTTT
TRBV7-3,NA,NA,TRBJ1-1,13,CASSLTYKTEAFF,TGTGCCAGCAGCTTAACTTACAAAACTGAAGCTTTCTTT
TRBV10-3,TRBD2,NA,TRBJ2-5,16,CAISEVSSGIQETQYF,TGTGCCATCAGTGAGGTTTCTAGCGGCATCCAAGAGACCCAGTACTTC
TRBV11-2,TRBD2,NA,TRBJ2-2,15,CASSVAGGGTGELFF,TGTGCCAGCAGCGTAGCGGGAGGCGGAACCGGGGAGCTGTTTTTT
TRBV7-3,TRBD2,NA,TRBJ2-1,16,CASSPRLSSGVNEQFF,TGTGCCAGCAGCCCCCGCCTTTCTAGCGGGGTAAATGAGCAGTTCTTC
TRBV6-6,NA,NA,TRBJ1-2,14,CASSLTVPYYGYTF,TGTGCCAGCAGTTTAACGGTTCCTTACTATGGCTACACCTTC
TRBV18,TRBD2,once,TRBJ2-3,16,CASSVAGGASTDTQYF,TGTGCCAGCTCAGTAGCGGGGGGCGCGAGCACAGATACGCAGTATTTT
TRBV6-1,TRBD2,NA,TRBJ2-3,14,CASSESSGKNTQYF,TGTGCCAGCAGTGAATCTAGCGGGAAAAATACGCAGTATTTT
TRBV5-8,NA,NA,TRBJ2-7,13,CASSSGHGYEQYF,TGTGCCAGCAGCTCGGGACACGGCTACGAGCAGTACTTC
TRBV25-1,TRBD2,NA,TRBJ2-1,16,CASSPDTGRAGNEQFF,TGTGCCAGCAGTCCAGATACCGGGAGGGCGGGCAATGAGCAGTTCTTC
TRBV5-8,NA,NA,TRBJ2-3,14,CASSLGGNTDTQYF,TGTGCCAGCAGCTTGGGAGGGAATACAGATACGCAGTATTTT
TRBV10-3,NA,NA,TRBJ2-5,11,CAISVEETQYF,TGTGCCATCAGTGTAGAAGAGACCCAGTACTTC
TRBV6-1,NA,NA,TRBJ2-7,15,CASSGGDTTGDEQYF,TGTGCCAGCAGTGGGGGGGACACGACCGGGGACGAGCAGTACTTC
TRBV19,NA,NA,TRBJ1-4,14,CASSVSGTREKLFF,TGTGCCAGTAGTGTAAGCGGGACACGAGAAAAACTGTTTTTT
TRBV5-6,NA,NA,TRBJ2-5,11,CASSSQETQYF,TGTGCCAGCAGCTCCCAAGAGACCCAGTACTTC
TRBV14,NA,few,TRBJ1-1,13,CASSHSMNTEAFF,TGTGCCAGCAGCCACAGCATGAACACTGAAGCTTTCTTT
TRBV9,NA,NA,TRBJ1-4,15,CASSPGATTNEKLFF,TGTGCCAGCAGCCCCGGAGCAACAACTAATGAAAAACTGTTTTTT
TRBV13,NA,NA,TRBJ1-3,16,CASSLNRAFSGNTIYF,TGTGCCAGCAGCTTAAATAGGGCCTTCTCTGGAAACACCATATATTTT
TRBV4-3,NA,NA,TRBJ2-3,14,CASSQAGGTDTQYF,TGCGCCAGCAGCCAAGCAGGGGGCACAGATACGCAGTATTTT
TRBV30,NA,once,TRBJ1-2,13,CAWGSARNYGYTF,TGTGCCTGGGGGTCGGCGCGTAACTATGGCTACACCTTC
TRBV28,NA,NA,TRBJ1-3,15,CASSGAYGSGNTIYF,TGTGCCAGCAGCGGTGCGTATGGCTCTGGAAACACCATATATTTT
TRBV11-2,TRBD1,NA,TRBJ2-5,13,CASTWTGSETQYF,TGTGCCAGCACCTGGACAGGGTCGGAGACCCAGTACTTC
TRBV9,NA,once,TRBJ1-5,15,CASSVGQGFWQPQHF,TGTGCCAGCAGCGTGGGTCAGGGGTTTTGGCAGCCCCAGCATTTT
TRBV7-9,NA,NA,TRBJ1-2,16,CASSPLRGQRNYGYTF,TGTGCCAGCAGCCCCCTACGCGGACAGAGGAACTATGGCTACACCTTC
TRBV30,TRBD2,NA,TRBJ2-3,12,CAWAGGTDTQYF,TGTGCCTGGGCGGGGGGAACAGATACGCAGTATTTT
TRBV4-3,NA,NA,TRBJ2-2,17,CASSPRPPEGSTGELFF,TGCGCCAGCAGCCCAAGACCGCCCGAGGGGAGCACCGGGGAGCTGTTTTTT
TRBV11-2,NA,once,TRBJ2-2,15,CASSSSGSPIGELFF,TGTGCCAGCAGCTCTTCAGGGTCCCCGATCGGGGAGCTGTTTTTT
TRBV27,NA,NA,TRBJ1-2,14,CASSLQQGNYGYTF,TGTGCCAGCAGTTTACAACAGGGAAACTATGGCTACACCTTC
TRBV6-6,NA,many,TRBJ2-7,15,CASSYLGTSTYEQYF,TGTGCCAGCAGTTATCTCGGGACTTCAACTTACGAGCAGTACTTC
TRBV28,NA,NA,TRBJ1-2,15,CASSWPSGYTYGYTF,TGTGCCAGCAGTTGGCCTTCAGGGTATACCTATGGCTACACCTTC
TRBV19,NA,NA,TRBJ1-1,13,CASSEQGHTEAFF,TGTGCCAGTAGCGAACAGGGCCACACTGAAGCTTTCTTT
TRBV19,NA,NA,TRBJ1-1,15,CASSISGQPNTEAFF,TGTGCCAGTAGTATCTCCGGACAGCCTAACACTGAAGCTTTCTTT
TRBV4-3,NA,NA,TRBJ2-5,14,CASSQETSLQTQYF,TGCGCCAGCAGCCAAGAGACTAGTTTGCAGACCCAGTACTTC
TRBV5-1,NA,NA,TRBJ2-7,13,CASSLAKASEQYF,TGCGCCAGCAGCTTGGCCAAGGCTAGCGAGCAGTACTTC
TRBV29-1,NA,once,TRBJ1-5,14,CSVEGGSGDQPQHF,TGCAGCGTTGAAGGAGGGTCAGGGGATCAGCCCCAGCATTTT
TRBV7-2,TRBD1,NA,TRBJ2-2,16,CASSLGTAKNTGELFF,TGTGCCAGCAGCTTGGGGACAGCAAAGAACACCGGGGAGCTGTTTTTT
TRBV11-2,NA,NA,TRBJ1-2,14,CASRDFGRDYGYTF,TGTGCCAGCAGGGACTTTGGCCGAGACTATGGCTACACCTTC
TRBV27,TRBD1,NA,TRBJ2-7,16,CASHRTGQGLSYEQYF,TGTGCCAGTCACCGGACAGGCCAGGGATTGTCCTACGAGCAGTACTTC
TRBV14,NA,NA,TRBJ1-1,14,CASSWGTMNTEAFF,TGTGCCAGCAGCTGGGGTACCATGAACACTGAAGCTTTCTTT
TRBV4-3,TRBD1,NA,TRBJ2-1,18,CASSQVGTGGLSYNEQFF,TGCGCCAGCAGCCAAGTTGGGACAGGGGGTTTATCCTACAATGAGCAGTTCTTC
TRBV20-1,TRBD1,NA,TRBJ1-2,11,CSALSRGGYTF,TGCAGTGCTCTGTCCAGGGGGGGCTACACCTTC
TRBV5-6,TRBD1,NA,TRBJ1-2,17,CASSLVFGTGGNYGYTF,TGTGCCAGCAGCTTGGTCTTTGGGACAGGGGGCAACTATGGCTACACCTTC
TRBV19,NA,NA,TRBJ2-3,15,CASSIRQAATDTQYF,TGTGCCAGTAGTATAAGACAGGCGGCCACAGATACGCAGTATTTT
TRBV7-9,NA,NA,TRBJ2-2,12,CASSLNAGELFF,TGTGCCAGCAGCTTAAATGCCGGGGAGCTGTTTTTT
TRBV28,NA,few,TRBJ2-6,18,CASSGRRFSSSGANVLTF,TGTGCCAGCAGTGGCCGACGATTCTCCAGCTCTGGGGCCAACGTCCTGACTTTC
TRBV2,NA,NA,TRBJ1-4,13,CASSEALPGKLFF,TGTGCCAGCAGTGAAGCGCTTCCCGGGAAACTGTTTTTT
TRBV6-1,TRBD1,NA,TRBJ1-4,16,CASSEGFGTVNEKLFF,TGTGCCAGCAGTGAGGGTTTTGGGACAGTTAATGAAAAACTGTTTTTT
TRBV25-1,TRBD1,NA,TRBJ2-7,13,CASSPDRVGEQYF,TGTGCCAGCAGTCCTGACAGGGTGGGCGAGCAGTACTTC
TRBV7-6,NA,NA,TRBJ1-1,14,CASSPLTANTEAFF,TGTGCCAGCAGCCCTCTGACGGCGAACACTGAAGCTTTCTTT
TRBV2,TRBD2,NA,TRBJ2-5,17,CASSEEVAGAGQETQYF,TGTGCCAGCAGTGAAGAGGTTGCGGGAGCGGGGCAAGAGACCCAGTACTTC